This TCR beta chain was identified during a study of blood T cell repertoires in COVID-19. This CDR3 has 13 residues. V lost 11 bases to trimming and J lost 1 base, with 14 bases between them. CDR1 is MDHEN, CDR2 SYDVKM, per germline. Produced via immunoSEQ multiplex PCR; TCRdb's table is partial and in-frame only. The top ten hold around a sixth of the sample, which has some 190,000 clones, around 80% seen once. The sequenced material came from PBMCs or T cells enriched from blood (not recorded which). This sequence was found in a woman in her 50s with acute COVID-19. The chain combines TRBV28 with TRBJ1-1; D is uncertain. The CDR3 DNA sequence: TGTGCCGAGAGGAGGACGGGGAACACTGAAGCTTTCTTT. This codes for CAERRTGNTEAFF.